This note documents a single TCR beta chain sequence. Antigen: not known. The junction departs from germline at one end; a sequencing error may be responsible. The CDR3 runs to 18 residues. Germline assignment: CDR1 SGHRS and CDR2 YFSETQ. The sample originates from a study of radiotherapy plus CTLA-4 blockade in lung cancer. At the level of the study: An objective response was seen in 18% of patients, and disease control in 30% to 35%.

Regarding the study as a whole: Expansion of tumor-derived TCR clones was observed in blood after radiotherapy plus ipilimumab.

The study gave focal radiation plus ipilimumab CTLA-4 blockade to patients with chemo-refractory metastatic non-small-cell lung cancer. Libraries were prepared by immunoSEQ multiplex PCR; TCRdb keeps only in-frame clonotypes and omits some of them. The sample consists of approximately 50,000 clones, approximately 86% of them appearing once. The clonotype was recovered from a human donor with non-small cell lung cancer that progressed on radiotherapy plus ipilimumab. Some clones in this sample may be carry-over from other donors' samples. This sample comprised peripheral blood, obtained from a patient treated with radiotherapy plus ipilimumab. The J gene is TRBJ2-5, the V gene TRBV5-1; 11 bases agree with TRBD2. In DNA, the CDR3 is TGCGCCAGCAGCTTGTGGTTTGCTAGCGGGGGGCCCCAAGACACCCAGTACTTC. Its protein product is CASSLWFASGGPQDTQYF.